Sequencing of this TCR beta chain was carried out in a study of T cell responses to AZD1222 COVID-19 vaccine. Looking at the study overall: Pooling of second doses given at about 4 or about 12 weeks was done. Study outcomes and limitations: Spike was spanned by vaccine-associated CD4 TCRs, which were dominant at 160-218 and 743-854. Close to half of spike-specific TCRs reportedly recognize unmutated variant regions. Just a handful of AZD1222 recipients were seropositive at baseline.

V was pared by 1 base and J by 7 bases, with 4 bases between. Germline CDR1 is LGHNT and CDR2 is FRNRAP. The CDR3 has 11 residues. In regard to this clone: Its antigen is currently unknown.

Sequencing was performed with immunoSEQ multiplex PCR; in TCRdb, only in-frame clones are kept and a portion is missing. The sample lists fewer than 150,000 clones, approximately 85% occurring once. The chain recombines TRBV12-5 with TRBJ2-5; no reliable D call. Sequencing used peripheral blood, obtained on day 0 of AZD1222 vaccination. The receptor comes from an adult in good health. CDR3 protein: CASGLEGTQYF. The CDR3 nucleotides are TGTGCTAGTGGTTTGGAAGGGACCCAGTACTTC.